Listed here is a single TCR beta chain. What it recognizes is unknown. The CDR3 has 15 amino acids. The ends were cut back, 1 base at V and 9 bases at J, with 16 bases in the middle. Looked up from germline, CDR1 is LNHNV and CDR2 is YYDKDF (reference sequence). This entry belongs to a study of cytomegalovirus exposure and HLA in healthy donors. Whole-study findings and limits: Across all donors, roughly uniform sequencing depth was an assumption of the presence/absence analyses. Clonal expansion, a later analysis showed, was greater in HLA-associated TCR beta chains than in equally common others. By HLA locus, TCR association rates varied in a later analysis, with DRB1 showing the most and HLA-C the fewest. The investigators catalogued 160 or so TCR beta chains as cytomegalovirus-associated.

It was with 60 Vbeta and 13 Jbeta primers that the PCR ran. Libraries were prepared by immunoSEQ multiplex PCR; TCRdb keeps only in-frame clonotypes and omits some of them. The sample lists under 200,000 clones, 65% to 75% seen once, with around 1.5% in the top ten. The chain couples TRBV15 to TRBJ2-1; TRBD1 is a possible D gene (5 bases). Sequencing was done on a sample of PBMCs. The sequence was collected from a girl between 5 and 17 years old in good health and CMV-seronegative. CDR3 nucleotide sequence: TGTGCCACCAGCAGAGTGGTCAGGGAAGAGGTTGAGCAGTTCTTC. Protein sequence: CATSRVVREEVEQFF.